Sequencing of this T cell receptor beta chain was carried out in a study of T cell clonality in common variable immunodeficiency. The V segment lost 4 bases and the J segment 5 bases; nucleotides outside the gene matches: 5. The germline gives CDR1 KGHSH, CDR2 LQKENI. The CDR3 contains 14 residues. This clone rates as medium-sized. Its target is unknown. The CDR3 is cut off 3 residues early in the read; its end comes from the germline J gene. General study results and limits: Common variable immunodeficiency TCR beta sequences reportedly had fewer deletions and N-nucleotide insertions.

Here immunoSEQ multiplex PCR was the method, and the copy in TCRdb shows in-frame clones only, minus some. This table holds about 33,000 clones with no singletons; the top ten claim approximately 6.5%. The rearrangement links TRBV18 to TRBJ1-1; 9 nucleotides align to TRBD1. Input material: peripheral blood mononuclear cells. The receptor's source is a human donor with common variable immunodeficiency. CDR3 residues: CASSLTGGRTEAFF. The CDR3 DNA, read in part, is TGTGCCAGCTCACTCACAGGGGGCCGGACTGAA.